This TCR beta chain was identified in a study of shared clonotypes between healthy human individuals. Study-wide points: Despite large depth, rarefaction showed incomplete sorted-subset sequencing.

V lost 6 bases to trimming and J lost 0 bases, with 9 bases between them. The CDR3 extends over 13 amino acids. CDR1 is GTSNPN and CDR2 is SVGIG in the germline V gene (reference sequence). Sequenced by immunoSEQ multiplex PCR; TCRdb stores in-frame clones only, minus some. The sample carries about 800,000 clones, 96% recorded once. This clone showed up just once. The antigen remains unidentified. As defined, naive CD8 cells were CD45RO-negative and positively selected for CCR7, with terminally differentiated effector memory CD45RA+ cells excluded. This clonotype was obtained from a man aged 30-40 years in good health. J is TRBJ1-3 and V is TRBV30; D is uncertain. The specimen sequenced was naive CD8+ T cells sorted from blood. The CDR3 is CACSTDSGNTIYF. CDR3 nucleotides: TGTGCCTGCTCTACTGACTCTGGAAACACCATATATTTT. Full variable domain (missing parts from reference TRBV30 and TRBJ1-3): SQTIHQWPATLVQPVGSPLSLECTVEGTSNPNLYWYRQAAGRGLQLLFYSVGIGQISSEVPQNLSASRPQDRQFILSSKKLLLSDSGFYLCACSTDSGNTIYFGEGSWLTVV.